The 10 T cell receptor beta chains below come from one sample, sequenced in a study of lung T cells in sarcoidosis with Löfgren's syndrome. TCRdb itself ran the reads through MiXCR, one entry per CDR3 protein. The sample consists of tens of thousands of distinct CDR3 sequences, 21% of them appearing once. The sequenced sample was CD4+ T cells from PBMCs. The source of these receptors is a human donor with sarcoidosis (Löfgren's syndrome or another form), or a control subject (not recorded which).

This clonotype was observed at least ten times. V and J are TRBV15 and TRBJ2-1, with a tentative D call TRBD2 (5 bases). The CDR3 has 16 residues. Germline assignment: CDR1 LNHNV and CDR2 YYDKDF (reference sequence). V gave up 0 bases and J gave up 2 bases, with 11 bases separating them. CDR3 nucleotide sequence: TGTGCCACCAGCAGAGATCATGCGGGCCCCTACAATGAGCAGTTCTTC. Its protein is CATSRDHAGPYNEQFF.

Regarding this clonotype: The junction departs from germline at one end; a sequencing error may be responsible. V is TRBV9 and J is TRBJ2-7; 9 nucleotides align to TRBD1. Germline assignment: CDR1 SGDLS and CDR2 YYNGEE. The CDR3 is 14 amino acids. CDR3 loop: CASSAGTGPYEQCF. CDR3 bases: TGTGCCAGCAGCGCCGGGACAGGGCCCTACGAGCAGTGCTTC.

This clonotype was seen repeatedly, ten times or more. The V gene is TRBV14, the J gene TRBJ1-1; no firm D call. V lost 5 bases to trimming and J lost 0 bases, with 7 bases between them. The CDR3 has 13 amino acids. Germline V CDR1 and CDR2: SGHDN, FVKESK. CDR3 amino acids: CASSLFMNTEAFF. In DNA form, the CDR3 reads TGTGCCAGCAGCTTATTTATGAACACTGAAGCTTTCTTT. Full variable domain (outside the CDR3, taken from reference TRBV14 and TRBJ1-1): EAGVTQFPSHSVIEKGQTVTLRCDPISGHDNLYWYRRVMGKEIKFLLHFVKESKQDESGMPNNRFLAERTGGTYSTLKVQPAELEDSGVYFCASSLFMNTEAFFGQGTRLTVV.

This clonotype was observed a few times. The V and J genes are TRBV7-9 and TRBJ1-2; maybe TRBD1 (6 bases). The V gene lost 3 bases and the J gene lost 7 bases, with 18 bases spanning the gap. Looked up from germline, CDR1 is SEHNR and CDR2 is FQNEAQ (reference sequence). The CDR3 totals 15 residues. The chain's CDR3 is CASSLPGGLISGYTF. Here the CDR3 DNA reads TGTGCCAGCAGCTTGCCCGGGGGGCTTATATCTGGCTACACCTTC.

This clonotype has only a few counts. The gene calls are TRBV12-3 or TRBV12-4 and TRBJ2-7; TRBD1 is a possible D gene (6 bases). V lost 5 bases and J 3 bases, leaving 8 bases between the germline ends. This CDR3 is built from 12 residues. CDR3 protein: CASSLQGYEQYV. Here the CDR3 DNA reads TGTGCCAGCAGTCTACAGGGCTACGAGCAGTACGTC.

V is TRBV18 and J is TRBJ1-1; no definite D call. Trimming removed 3 bases from V and 0 bases from J, with 14 bases in between. Germline values: CDR1 KGHSH, CDR2 LQKENI. This CDR3 is built from 16 residues. The CDR3 loop reads CASSPFQTGLNTEAFF. CDR3 nucleotide sequence: TGTGCCAGCTCACCGTTTCAGACGGGCTTGAACACTGAAGCTTTCTTT.

This clonotype came up many times. V is TRBV28 and J is TRBJ2-7; D might be TRBD2 (5 bases). With 6 bases removed from V and 6 bases from J, the gap between germline ends came to 21 bases. The CDR3 runs 15 residues. The germline gives CDR1 MDHEN, CDR2 SYDVKM. CDR3: CASRSPGLSPAEQYV. CDR3 in DNA: TGTGCCAGCAGATCACCCGGACTTTCCCCCGCCGAGCAGTACGTC.

This clonotype appeared a few times. This could be a read error, since a much larger clone is one nucleotide away. The chain recombines TRBV6-1 with TRBJ1-1; D ambiguous. The germline V gene encodes CDR1 MNHNS and CDR2 SASEGT. The CDR3 has 12 residues. V was cut by 7 bases and J by 7 bases, with 13 bases left in between. The CDR3 sequence: CASKAAGNEAFF. The CDR3 DNA is TGTGCCAGCAAGGCAGCCGGCAATGAAGCTTTCTTT.

The sample holds a few counts of this clonotype. The V and J genes are TRBV5-4 and TRBJ2-7; 9 nucleotides agree with TRBD2. J lost 4 bases, V lost 5 bases, and 10 bases had no gene match. Looked up from germline, CDR1 is SGHNT and CDR2 is YYREEE (reference sequence). The CDR3 contains 15 residues. The CDR3 spells CASSQGLASLYEQYV. CDR3 coding DNA: TGTGCCAGCAGTCAAGGACTAGCGAGCCTTTACGAGCAGTACGTC.

This clonotype was observed at least ten times. The chain is built from TRBV6-2 or TRBV6-3 and TRBJ1-2; possibly TRBD1 for D (5 bases). The CDR3 covers 14 residues. CDR1 and CDR2 (germline): MNHEY, SVGEGT. V lost 4 bases to trimming and J lost 3 bases, with 12 bases between them. CDR3 residues: CASSFADSYYGYTF. For the CDR3, the DNA is TGTGCCAGCAGTTTCGCCGACAGCTACTATGGCTACACCTTC.